The clone carrying this T cell receptor (beta chain) was seen a few times. Its cognate antigen is unknown. The record originates from a study of T cell repertoires in cytomegalovirus infection. Study-level findings and limits: The cumulative frequency of public TCR beta families distinguished individuals who carried CMV together with the relevant HLA.

One entry per CDR3 protein, called by TCRdb with MiXCR from the reads. The sample lists about 100,000 distinct CDR3 sequences; roughly a quarter were seen once. The TCR sequence derives from a human donor in good health (CMV status not recorded). Some clones in this sample may be carry-over from other donors' samples. Sample: CD8+ T cells from PBMCs.

The CDR3 loop is CASSWLAGGLRETQYF. The CDR3 nucleotides are TGTGCCAGCAGTTGGCTAGCGGGGGGGCTCCGGGAGACCCAGTACTTC. The J gene is TRBJ2-5, the V gene TRBV28; 12 nucleotides align to TRBD2. CDR1 is MDHEN and CDR2 is SYDVKM in the germline V gene. The CDR3 length is 16 residues. The V segment lost 4 bases and the J segment 5 bases; nucleotides outside the gene matches: 8.